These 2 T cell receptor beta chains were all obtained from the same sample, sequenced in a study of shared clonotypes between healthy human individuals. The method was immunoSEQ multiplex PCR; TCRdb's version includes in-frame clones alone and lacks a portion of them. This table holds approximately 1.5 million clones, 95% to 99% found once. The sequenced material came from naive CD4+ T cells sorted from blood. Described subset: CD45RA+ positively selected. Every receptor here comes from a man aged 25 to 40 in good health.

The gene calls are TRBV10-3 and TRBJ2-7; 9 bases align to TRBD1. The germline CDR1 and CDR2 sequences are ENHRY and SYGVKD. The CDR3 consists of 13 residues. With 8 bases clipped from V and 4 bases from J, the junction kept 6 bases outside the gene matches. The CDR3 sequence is CAIGGTGLYEQYF. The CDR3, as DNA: TGTGCCATCGGAGGGACAGGGCTTTACGAGCAGTACTTC.

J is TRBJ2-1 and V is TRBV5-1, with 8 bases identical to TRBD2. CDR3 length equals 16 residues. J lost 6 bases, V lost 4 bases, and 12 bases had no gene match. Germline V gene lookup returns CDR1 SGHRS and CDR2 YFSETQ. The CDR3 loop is CASSRNSGMGGNEQFF. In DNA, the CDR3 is TGCGCCAGCAGCCGAAATAGCGGGATGGGGGGCAATGAGCAGTTCTTC.